The entry below describes one TCR beta chain. As yet, its antigen is unknown. Trimming at V came to 5 bases and at J to 1 base, leaving 7 bases not matched to a gene. This CDR3 is built from 16 residues. Germline CDR1 MNHEY, CDR2 SMNVEV (reference sequence). This entry comes from a study of cytomegalovirus exposure and HLA in healthy donors. Broader study findings: For cytomegalovirus status, the classifier reportedly gave diagnoses with high specificity and sensitivity. Most sequenced TCRs were rare (though some public TCRs occurred in many donors).

Measured with immunoSEQ multiplex PCR; TCRdb has only the in-frame clones, and not every one. This table has approximately 200,000 clones, just over 85% appearing once. This receptor was obtained from a young woman in good health and CMV-seronegative. Sequenced input: PBMCs. The chain combines TRBV27 with TRBJ2-2, with 7 bases lining up with TRBD2. The CDR3 region has the DNA TGTGCCAGCAGTCCTCAGGGAGGGGTGAACACCGGGGAGCTGTTTTTT. Translating it yields CASSPQGGVNTGELFF.